This TCR beta chain was recorded in a study of identical twins. This clonotype was found a few times. MiXCR was run by TCRdb on the 5' RACE reads, yielding one entry per CDR3 protein. The repertoire has more than 650,000 distinct CDR3 sequences, around 5.7% of them found once; the top ten carry around 2%. The CDR3 spans 13 residues. The germline gives CDR1 SQVTM, CDR2 ANQGSEA. V was pared by 4 bases and J by 7 bases, with 16 bases between. This sequence joins TRBV29-1 and TRBJ1-1; perhaps TRBD1 as D (6 bases). This TCR was recovered from a man in his late teens or twenties in good health. The source material was naive T cells sorted from blood. The CDR3 loop is CSVAHRGQGEAFF. Here the CDR3 DNA reads TGCAGCGTTGCCCACCGGGGGCAGGGTGAAGCTTTCTTT. The full variable domain, rest sourced from reference TRBV29-1 and TRBJ1-1, is SAVISQKPSRDICQRGTSLTIQCQVDSQVTMMFWYRQQPGQSLTLIATANQGSEATYESGFVIDKFPISRPNLTFSTLTVSNMSPEDSSIYLCSVAHRGQGEAFFGQGTRLTVV.